The 26 T cell receptor beta chains below all came from one sample that was sequenced in a study of blood T cell repertoires in COVID-19. Some clones are missing from TCRdb's copy, which holds only in-frame ones; the method was immunoSEQ multiplex PCR. Here the sample spans about 150,000 clones, approximately 90% being singletons. The sample taken for sequencing was peripheral blood. The receptor source for this set is a woman between 45 and 65 years old with active or convalescent COVID-19.

The genes are TRBV18 and TRBJ1-3; D uncertain. Trimming removed 0 bases at V and 0 bases at J, with 12 bases between. Germline CDR1 and CDR2: KGHSH and LQKENI. CDR3 length equals 17 residues. This CDR3 reads CASSPPLRGHSGNTIYF. CDR3 DNA sequence: TGTGCCAGCTCACCACCATTAAGAGGCCACTCTGGAAACACCATATATTTT.

The chain couples TRBV29-1 to TRBJ2-1; TRBD1 matches at 7 bases. V dropped 4 bases and J dropped 6; count of bases not matched to a gene: 3. The CDR3 covers 12 residues. Germline-derived CDR1 and CDR2 are SQVTM and ANQGSEA. Written as DNA, the CDR3 is TGCAGCGTTGCCCCAGGGGGCAATGAGCAGTTCTTC. Its protein product is CSVAPGGNEQFF.

V gene TRBV7-8 combines with J gene TRBJ1-2, with unresolved D. Germline V gene sequence: CDR1 SGHVS, CDR2 FQNEAQ. The CDR3 loop spans 13 amino acids. The V and J ends lost 1 base and 5 bases respectively, with 8 bases between them. The CDR3 nucleotides are TGTGCCAGCAGCTTAGATATTACTTATGGCTACACCTTC. Translating gives CASSLDITYGYTF.

The chain has TRBV28 and TRBJ1-1; D is unclear. Looked up from germline, CDR1 is MDHEN and CDR2 is SYDVKM. Trimming took off 5 bases at V and 1 base at J, with 11 bases between the two ends. There are 14 residues in the CDR3. CDR3 bases: TGTGCCAGCAGTGCCCCTCAAGCGAACACTGAAGCTTTCTTT. It translates to CASSAPQANTEAFF.

This rearrangement joins TRBV9 to TRBJ2-3; 12 positions match TRBD2. V was pared by 0 bases and J by 4 bases, with 6 bases of the junction left unmatched. CDR3 size: 17 residues. CDR1 is SGDLS, CDR2 YYNGEE, per germline. The CDR3 spells CASSVAGLAGWSDTQYF. Here the CDR3 DNA reads TGTGCCAGCAGCGTAGCGGGACTAGCGGGTTGGTCAGATACGCAGTATTTT.

The chain combines TRBV11-2 with TRBJ2-2, with TRBD2 matching over 11 bases. The CDR3 runs to 17 residues. The trim removed 3 bases at V and 3 bases at J, leaving 6 bases unmatched. The germline V gene has CDR1 SGHAT and CDR2 FQNNGV. CDR3 region: CASSFTGTSGYTGELFF. In DNA form, the CDR3 reads TGTGCCAGCAGCTTTACAGGGACTAGCGGTTACACCGGGGAGCTGTTTTTT.

The genes are TRBV7-2 and TRBJ2-3; 13 bases match TRBD2. This CDR3 region has 18 residues. From germline, CDR1 is SGHTA and CDR2 FQGNSA. The V and J ends lost 1 base and 4 bases, in that order; junction bases with no gene match: 8. In DNA, the CDR3 is TGTGCCAGCAGCTTAGAGTCTCCTACTAGCGGGAGGGCAGATACGCAGTATTTT. This translates into CASSLESPTSGRADTQYF.

This clone was seen only once. This sequence joins TRBV4-3 and TRBJ2-1; 10 bases fit TRBD2. Germline V CDR1 and CDR2: LGHNA, YSLEER. Germline trimming cut 0 bases from V and 1 base from J; bases unmatched to any gene: 15. The CDR3 is 21 amino acids. Here the CDR3 DNA reads TGCGCCAGCAGCCAAGATCTAAAATTAGCGGGGGGCCCACCTTCCTACAATGAGCAGTTCTTC. Translation gives CASSQDLKLAGGPPSYNEQFF.

V usage is TRBV9 and J usage is TRBJ2-1; D is perhaps TRBD1 (6 bases). Trimming cost V 2 bases and J 9 bases, with 18 bases left between them. Per germline, CDR1 SGDLS and CDR2 YYNGEE. CDR3 length: 15 amino acids. CDR3 DNA: TGTGCCAGCAGCGTGCAGGGGACGTCTGGTGGTGAGCAGTTCTTC. Translation gives CASSVQGTSGGEQFF.

The chain links TRBV4-3 to TRBJ2-2; D perhaps matches TRBD1 (6 bases). CDR1 and CDR2 (germline): LGHNA, YSLEER. The CDR3 runs 15 residues. The ends were cut back, 8 bases at V and 0 bases at J, with 13 bases in the middle. The CDR3 DNA reads TGCGCCAGCGAAGACAGGCTAACGAACACCGGGGAGCTGTTTTTT. This encodes CASEDRLTNTGELFF.

This chain uses TRBV7-9 with TRBJ2-7; D is possibly TRBD1 (5 bases). CDR1 SEHNR and CDR2 FQNEAQ come from the germline V gene (reference sequence). The CDR3 consists of 12 residues. The V and J ends lost 8 bases and 5 bases respectively, with 13 bases between them. The CDR3 nucleotides are TGTGCCAGCGGAAGGGGTACCCACGAGCAGTACTTC. This encodes CASGRGTHEQYF.

This CDR3 reads CASSSPPPSRPIVPSRGSKNIQYF. CDR3 nucleotides: TGTGCCAGCAGTTCACCCCCACCTAGTCGGCCGATTGTACCCAGCAGGGGTAGCAAAAACATTCAGTACTTC. The chain joins TRBV27 to TRBJ2-4; perhaps TRBD1 as D (6 bases). The ends were cut back, 4 bases at V and 3 bases at J, with 40 bases in the middle. The CDR3 is made up of 24 amino acids. CDR1 and CDR2 (germline): MNHEY, SMNVEV (reference sequence).

CDR3 sequence reads: CASSPGRVRDEQYF. The CDR3 DNA follows: TGTGCCAGCTCACCAGGGAGGGTGAGAGACGAGCAGTACTTC. The rearrangement links TRBV18 to TRBJ2-7; TRBD2 aligns across 7 bases. The germline V gene encodes CDR1 KGHSH and CDR2 LQKENI. CDR3 size: 14 residues. The V segment lost 2 bases and the J segment 5 bases; nucleotides outside the gene matches: 6.

The rearrangement uses TRBV5-1 and TRBJ2-7; 8 bases agree with TRBD1. V lost 3 bases and J lost 0; bases outside the gene matches: 5. The CDR3 length is 15 residues. CDR1 and CDR2 from the germline V gene are SGHRS and YFSETQ. As DNA, the CDR3 is TGCGCCAGCAGCTCCGGACAGGGATTCTCCTACGAGCAGTACTTC. It is translated as CASSSGQGFSYEQYF.

This chain joins TRBV9 and TRBJ2-7, with 10 bases identical to TRBD1. CDR3 size: 14 residues. V shed 3 bases and J 3 bases; nucleotides not matched to a gene: 3. Germline loops: CDR1 SGDLS, CDR2 YYNGEE. The CDR3 here is CASSAGTGVYEQYF. The CDR3 DNA sequence: TGTGCCAGCAGCGCCGGGACAGGGGTCTACGAGCAGTACTTC.

This clone was picked up a small number of times. The V and J genes are TRBV6-5 and TRBJ2-4, with 11 bases aligning to TRBD1. V was pared by 6 bases and J by 9 bases, with 7 bases of the junction left unmatched. The CDR3 length is 14 residues. The V gene's germline CDR1 is MNHEY and CDR2 SVGAGI. For the CDR3, the DNA is TGTGCCAGCAGGGACAGGGGGCGAACGGCCATTCAGTACTTC. Encoded protein: CASRDRGRTAIQYF.

The chain has TRBV2 and TRBJ2-7, with D maybe TRBD1 (6 bases). V gave up 6 bases and J gave up 6 bases, with 15 bases separating them. Germline V gene data show CDR1 as SNHLY and CDR2 as FYNNEI. The CDR3 loop spans 13 amino acids. The CDR3 is CASSPQGNGEQYF. In DNA form, the CDR3 reads TGTGCCAGCAGCCCACAGGGCAATGGCGAGCAGTACTTC.

The rearrangement joins TRBV4-3 to TRBJ2-5; 12 nucleotides line up with TRBD2. This CDR3 region has 17 residues. The germline V gene encodes CDR1 LGHNA and CDR2 YSLEER. V lost 0 bases, J lost 4 bases, and 6 bases stayed unmatched. CDR3 sequence (DNA): TGCGCCAGCAGCCAAGACTTACTAGCGGGGGGAGGAGAGACCCAGTACTTC. It yields the protein CASSQDLLAGGGETQYF.

The V and J genes are TRBV6-2 or TRBV6-3 and TRBJ2-7; 10 bases agree with TRBD1. V trimming: 0 bases; J trimming: 6 bases; junction bases outside the gene matches: 20. CDR1 MNHEY and CDR2 SVGEGT come from the germline V gene. The CDR3 has 20 residues. In nucleotides, the CDR3 is TGTGCCAGCAGTTACTCGACGAAAGGAAAGGCACGGGACAGGGGCTCCGAGCAGTACTTC. Its protein product is CASSYSTKGKARDRGSEQYF.

This clone has more than one count but fewer than ten. V gene TRBV21-1 combines with J gene TRBJ2-5; TRBD2, as called in the table, went unchecked against the DNA. TRBV21-1 is an annotated pseudogene. This CDR3 spans 15 amino acids. This chain's CDR3 is CASSKDPCRLETQYF. CDR3 nucleotide sequence: TGTGCCAGCAGCAAGGATCCGTGCAGACTGGAGACCCAGTACTTC.

The chain couples TRBV30 to TRBJ2-2, with 8 bases identical to TRBD2. V shed 3 bases, J shed 0 bases, and the junction held 3 bases outside the gene matches. This CDR3 spans 15 amino acids. From germline, CDR1 is GTSNPN and CDR2 SVGIG (reference sequence). The CDR3 nucleotides are TGTGCCTGGAGGGGACTAGGGACGAACACCGGGGAGCTGTTTTTT. Its protein is CAWRGLGTNTGELFF. The variable domain in full, completed from reference TRBV30 and TRBJ2-2, reads SQTIHQWPATLVQPVGSPLSLECTVEGTSNPNLYWYRQAAGRGLQLLFYSVGIGQISSEVPQNLSASRPQDRQFILSSKKLLLSDSGFYLCAWRGLGTNTGELFFGEGSRLTVL.

This clone was seen only a few times. In DNA, the CDR3 is TGCGCCAGCAGCCCCCGGGACAGGGACACTGAAGCTTTCTTT. It translates to CASSPRDRDTEAFF. The V gene is TRBV4-1, the J gene TRBJ1-1; 9 bases are shared with TRBD1. There are 14 residues in the CDR3. V shed 4 bases, J shed 3 bases, and the junction held 3 bases outside the gene matches. The germline CDR1 and CDR2 sequences are MGHRA and YSYEKL.

This chain joins TRBV5-1 and TRBJ1-4, with D unresolved. CDR3 length: 16 residues. The V end lost 1 base, the J end lost 0 bases, and 10 bases lay between the germline ends. Per the germline V gene, CDR1 is SGHRS and CDR2 is YFSETQ. CDR3 region: CASSLWVGATNEKLFF. The CDR3 coding sequence is TGCGCCAGCAGCTTGTGGGTCGGGGCAACTAATGAAAAACTGTTTTTT.

The gene calls are TRBV5-1 and TRBJ1-1; D is perhaps TRBD1 (6 bases). Trimming took off 2 bases at V and 0 bases at J, with 11 bases between the two ends. CDR1 is SGHRS and CDR2 is YFSETQ in the germline V gene. The CDR3 runs to 15 residues. CDR3 nucleotide sequence: TGCGCCAGCAGCTTCGGTTACAGGGTGAACACTGAAGCTTTCTTT. Amino acids: CASSFGYRVNTEAFF.

J is TRBJ1-5 and V is TRBV29-1; maybe TRBD1 (6 bases). V gave up 4 bases and J gave up 3 bases, with 10 bases separating them. This CDR3 is 13 amino acids long. The germline gives CDR1 SQVTM, CDR2 ANQGSEA. CDR3 region: CSVATGVNQPQHF. The CDR3 DNA sequence: TGCAGCGTTGCGACAGGAGTCAATCAGCCCCAGCATTTT.

The gene calls are TRBV2 and TRBJ1-1; D uncertain. This CDR3 has 13 amino acids. Germline loops: CDR1 SNHLY, CDR2 FYNNEI. V lost 7 bases to trimming and J lost 0 bases, with 9 bases between them. For the CDR3, the DNA is TGTGCCAGCAATACAGAAATGAACACTGAAGCTTTCTTT. Its translation is CASNTEMNTEAFF.